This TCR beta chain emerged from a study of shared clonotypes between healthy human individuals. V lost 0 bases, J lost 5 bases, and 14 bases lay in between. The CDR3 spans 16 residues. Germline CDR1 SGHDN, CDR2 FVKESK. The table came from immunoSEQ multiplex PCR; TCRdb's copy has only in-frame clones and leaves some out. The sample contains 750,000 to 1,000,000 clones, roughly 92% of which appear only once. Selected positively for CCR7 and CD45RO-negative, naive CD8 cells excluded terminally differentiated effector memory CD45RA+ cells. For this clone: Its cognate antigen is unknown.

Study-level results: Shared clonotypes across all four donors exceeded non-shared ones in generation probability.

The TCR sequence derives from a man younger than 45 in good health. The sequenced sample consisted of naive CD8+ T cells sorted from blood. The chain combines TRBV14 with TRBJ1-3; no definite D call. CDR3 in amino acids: CASSQDVGTIRNTIYF. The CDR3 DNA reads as TGTGCCAGCAGCCAAGATGTGGGCACAATCCGAAACACCATATATTTT.